This TCR beta chain came from a study of T cells after yellow fever vaccination. At the level of the study: Low-cell-number fractions underwent preparation using SMART-Seq v4 Ultra Low Input. Overall study results and limits: Among primary-vaccination clones, most reappeared after the booster, at approximately 97% for CD4 and roughly 88% for CD8.

Using its own MiXCR run on the 5' RACE reads, TCRdb lists one record per CDR3 protein. The sample contains almost 600,000 distinct CDR3 sequences, about 13% of which appear only once. CDR1 and CDR2 (germline): DFQATT, SNEGSKA (reference sequence). The length of the CDR3 is 13 residues. The V end was cut by 1 base, the J end by 5 bases, with 9 bases between. A word on this clonotype: Its antigen is not identified.

The input for sequencing was PBMCs, taken on the day of the yellow fever booster vaccination. V usage is TRBV20-1 and J usage is TRBJ1-5; weak D call: TRBD1 (5 bases). This TCR was recovered from a man younger than 40 who received the YFV17D yellow fever vaccine. The CDR3, as DNA: TGCAGTGCTAGAGGGGACGCCTATCAGCCCCAGCATTTT. Its protein is CSARGDAYQPQHF.